This TCR beta chain was identified during a study of shared clonotypes between healthy human individuals. Study overall: Three plates each covered CD4 naive and memory; CD8 naive two, CD8 memory one.

The V gene lost 3 bases and the J gene lost 8 bases, with 20 bases spanning the gap. Germline loops: CDR1 SGHAT, CDR2 FQNNGV. The length of the CDR3 is 16 residues. Naive CD8 cells were CD45RO-negative, positively selected for CCR7, excluding terminally differentiated effector memory CD45RA+ cells. Assay: immunoSEQ multiplex PCR; the TCRdb copy retains only in-frame clones and omits some. This repertoire shows over 2 million clones, around 96% found once; its top ten account for 1.1%. This TCR derives from a man in his late teens or twenties in good health. Sequencing was done on a sample of naive CD8+ T cells sorted from blood. The V call is TRBV11-2, the J call TRBJ2-1; D unresolved. As DNA, the CDR3 is TGTGCCAGCAGCTTGCCCCGGGTCCCCTTTAACCATGAGCAGTTCTTC. Translating gives CASSLPRVPFNHEQFF. The whole variable domain, remainder taken from reference TRBV11-2 and TRBJ2-1, is EAGVAQSPRYKIIEKRQSVAFWCNPISGHATLYWYQQILGQGPKLLIQFQNNGVVDDSQLPKDRFSAERLKGVDSTLKIQPAKLEDSAVYLCASSLPRVPFNHEQFFGPGTRLTVL.